This TCR beta chain was obtained from a study of blood T cell repertoires in COVID-19. As for the study in general: The origin of the acute and convalescent COVID-19 samples was the United States, Italy and Spain. PBMCs, B-cell-depleted T cells, or T cells provided the cDNA or gDNA that made up the material.

How the authors handled the data: Cell counts per sample came from amplifying reference gene primers. Measured with immunoSEQ multiplex PCR; TCRdb has only the in-frame clones, and not every one. The DNA gave D and trimming, while V, J and clone size come from that table. This table has approximately 240,000 clones, roughly 90% appearing once. CDR3 length: 15 amino acids. V was clipped by 4 bases and J by 5 bases; unmatched bases: 5. CDR1 is KGHDR and CDR2 is SFDVKD in the germline V gene. This sequence joins TRBV24-1 and TRBJ2-1; 9 bases fit TRBD1. This receptor was obtained from a woman between 35 and 50 years old who had recovered from COVID-19. Sequencing used peripheral blood. The CDR3 spells CATSDAGQGNNEQFF. CDR3 nucleotide sequence: TGTGCCACCAGTGACGCGGGACAGGGCAACAATGAGCAGTTCTTC.